The 29 T cell receptor beta chains in this list originate from one sample, sequenced in a study of regulatory T cells in long-lasting Graves disease. Noted time point: newly diagnosed GD, antithyroid drugs for less than 3 months. Extracted RNA from PBMCs served as the source of the TCR library. To make TCR beta libraries, researchers used iRepertoire HTBI primers and Arm-PCR of CDR3 regions. TCRdb re-derived calls from the multiplex PCR reads in MiXCR, one entry per CDR3 protein. The repertoire holds approximately 300,000 distinct CDR3 sequences, with 15% to 20% as singletons. Sequencing was performed on peripheral blood mononuclear cells (PBMCs), taken at new diagnosis, from a patient treated with antithyroid drugs. The receptors originated from a female donor with Graves disease.

The table lists this clonotype with many counts. The chain couples TRBV30 to TRBJ2-7, with 9 bases fitting TRBD1. The CDR3 loop spans 12 amino acids. The germline CDR1 and CDR2 sequences are GTSNPN and SVGIG (reference sequence). Germline trimming cut 5 bases from V and 2 bases from J; bases unmatched to any gene: 1. The CDR3 DNA follows: TGTGCCTGGGGGACAGGGACCTACGAGCAGTACTTC. It is translated as CAWGTGTYEQYF. Filled out from reference TRBV30 and TRBJ2-7, the complete variable domain reads SQTIHQWPATLVQPVGSPLSLECTVEGTSNPNLYWYRQAAGRGLQLLFYSVGIGQISSEVPQNLSASRPQDRQFILSSKKLLLSDSGFYLCAWGTGTYEQYFGPGTRLTVT.

This clonotype was seen ten or more times. The V gene is TRBV27, the J gene TRBJ1-4, with 11 bases lining up with TRBD1. V lost 8 bases to trimming and J lost 8 bases; unmatched junction nucleotides: 10. The CDR3 is 15 residues long. Germline assignment: CDR1 MNHEY and CDR2 SMNVEV (reference sequence). This CDR3 is CASRDRGSVHEKLFF. CDR3 sequence (DNA): TGTGCCAGCCGGGACAGGGGGTCGGTACACGAAAAACTGTTTTTT.

This clonotype was counted many times. The CDR3 is CASRMGRSPSYEQYF. CDR3 bases: TGTGCCAGCAGAATGGGGAGAAGTCCCTCCTACGAGCAGTACTTC. The chain carries TRBV27 and TRBJ2-7; D is possibly TRBD2 (5 bases). CDR3 size: 15 residues. The V end was cut by 6 bases, the J end by 0 bases, with 15 bases between. Germline loops: CDR1 MNHEY, CDR2 SMNVEV (reference sequence).

Many counts were recorded for this clonotype. The chain links TRBV6-5 to TRBJ2-7; D is perhaps TRBD2 (5 bases). The CDR3 spans 16 residues. Trimming removed 0 bases at V and 1 base at J, with 13 bases between. Per the germline V gene, CDR1 is MNHEY and CDR2 is SVGAGI. The CDR3 region is CASSYSRVGVSYEQYF. The CDR3 region has the DNA TGTGCCAGCAGTTACTCGCGGGTCGGGGTTTCCTACGAGCAGTACTTC.

In this sample, this clonotype turned up many times. The gene calls are TRBV6-5 and TRBJ2-7; D tentatively reads TRBD1 or TRBD2 (5 bases each). The CDR3 has 12 amino acids. CDR1 MNHEY and CDR2 SVGAGI come from the germline V gene. Deletions cut 2 bases from V and 6 bases from J, with 8 bases between. DNA of the CDR3: TGTGCCAGCAGTTACGGGGGTTCCGAGCAGTACTTC. Translated: CASSYGGSEQYF.

This clonotype was counted ten times or more. The rearrangement links TRBV11-3 to TRBJ2-7; perhaps TRBD2 as D (5 bases). Between the trimmed V and J ends, which lost 4 bases and 0 bases, there was a span of 13 bases. Germline CDR1 and CDR2: SGHNT and YENEEA. The CDR3 contains 15 residues. This chain's CDR3 is CASSSGRAGSYEQYF. The CDR3 coding sequence is TGTGCCAGCAGCTCAGGACGGGCGGGCTCCTACGAGCAGTACTTC.

V usage is TRBV6-2 or TRBV6-3 and J usage is TRBJ2-2; tentatively, D is TRBD2 (6 bases). Trimming pared 2 bases from V and 1 base from J, leaving 17 bases between. Germline V gene sequence: CDR1 MNHEY, CDR2 SVGEGT. The CDR3 is made up of 18 amino acids. This CDR3 is CASSYEPGWGLNTGELFF. The CDR3 DNA reads TGTGCCAGCAGTTACGAACCAGGCTGGGGACTGAACACCGGGGAGCTGTTTTTT.

This clonotype was detected only a few times. The CDR3 loop reads CASSWTSGRVRDEQYF. CDR3 nucleotides: TGTGCCAGCAGTTGGACTAGCGGGAGAGTGAGGGACGAGCAGTACTTC. This chain links TRBV12-3 or TRBV12-4 with TRBJ2-7, with 13 positions matching TRBD2. The CDR3 runs to 16 residues. V shed 4 bases and J 5 bases; nucleotides not matched to a gene: 8.

This clonotype was detected ten times or more. The CDR3 DNA reads TGCGCCAGCAGCTTGGCCTTGACGACTGCCGGTTCACCCCTCCACTTT. Encoded protein: CASSLALTTAGSPLHF. The chain employs TRBV5-1 and TRBJ1-6; D is uncertain. Trimming left V 0 bases short and J 9 bases short, with 16 bases between. This CDR3 is built from 16 residues. Germline CDR1 and CDR2: SGHRS and YFSETQ.

J is TRBJ2-2 and V is TRBV27; 8 nucleotides align to TRBD2. The CDR3 has 18 residues. Germline loops: CDR1 MNHEY, CDR2 SMNVEV (reference sequence). The ends lost 1 base at V and 3 bases at J; junction bases unmatched: 10. Here the CDR3 DNA reads TGTGCCAGCAGTTTATTCGGGCCACGAGCGGGAGACACCGGGGAGCTGTTTTTT. This encodes CASSLFGPRAGDTGELFF.

This clonotype was seen repeatedly, ten times or more. The chain carries TRBV29-1 and TRBJ2-3; possibly TRBD2 for D (5 bases). CDR1 SQVTM and CDR2 ANQGSEA come from the germline V gene. Deletions cut 4 bases from V and 2 bases from J, with 16 bases between. The CDR3 is 15 amino acids. This CDR3 reads CSVVWRADATDTQYF. In DNA form, the CDR3 reads TGCAGCGTTGTATGGCGGGCGGACGCCACAGATACGCAGTATTTT.

In this sample, this clonotype turned up many times. The V call is TRBV2, the J call TRBJ2-3, with D hard to call. Germline values: CDR1 SNHLY, CDR2 FYNNEI. CDR3 length: 17 residues. V was clipped by 8 bases and J by 0 bases, with 21 bases between them. The CDR3 nucleotides are TGTGCCAGCGAGGAAAAGAGCTGGAGTCCTAGCACAGATACGCAGTATTTT. This translates into CASEEKSWSPSTDTQYF.

This clonotype was observed many times. The chain carries TRBV18 and TRBJ1-1, with TRBD1 as a possible D gene (5 bases). Germline V gene data show CDR1 as KGHSH and CDR2 as LQKENI. CDR3 size: 13 residues. V dropped 8 bases and J dropped 2 bases, with 12 bases sitting between them. CDR3 in DNA: TGTGCCAGCAGCTCGACAGTTAACACTGAAGCTTTCTTT. Its translation is CASSSTVNTEAFF.

In this sample, this clonotype turned up many times. This chain joins TRBV7-9 and TRBJ1-2; D possibly corresponds to TRBD1 (5 bases). The germline V gene encodes CDR1 SEHNR and CDR2 FQNEAQ (reference sequence). CDR3 size: 15 residues. V lost 1 base to trimming and J lost 4 bases, with 13 bases between them. The CDR3 coding sequence is TGTGCCAGCAGCTTAGGCACGGGAGGGACCTATGGCTACACCTTC. Residues: CASSLGTGGTYGYTF.

This clonotype was recorded many times. This sequence joins TRBV28 and TRBJ2-1, with 11 bases identical to TRBD2. V lost 8 bases to trimming and J lost 4 bases; unmatched junction nucleotides: 4. The CDR3 loop spans 14 amino acids. Germline loops: CDR1 MDHEN, CDR2 SYDVKM. The CDR3 coding sequence is TGTGCCAGCGCTAGCGGGAGGCAGTACAATGAGCAGTTCTTC. Protein sequence: CASASGRQYNEQFF.

This clonotype was picked up many times. The chain recombines TRBV2 with TRBJ1-1; 9 positions agree with TRBD1. The V and J ends lost 6 bases and 4 bases, in that order; junction bases with no gene match: 6. Per germline, CDR1 SNHLY and CDR2 FYNNEI. The CDR3 is 14 amino acids. The CDR3 coding sequence is TGTGCCAGCAGCGGGACAGGGATTGGCACTGAAGCTTTCTTT. Protein product: CASSGTGIGTEAFF.

The chain carries TRBV19 and TRBJ1-1; TRBD1 might be the D (5 bases). From germline, CDR1 is LNHDA and CDR2 SQIVND (reference sequence). This CDR3 is built from 14 residues. With 6 bases removed from V and 1 base from J, the gap between germline ends came to 12 bases. As DNA, the CDR3 is TGTGCCAGTAGGGGGGAAGGGAGGAACACTGAAGCTTTCTTT. This gives the protein CASRGEGRNTEAFF.

This clonotype was counted between two and nine times. The junction and the germline gene differ at one end; a read error may be behind it. The chain recombines TRBV6-2 or TRBV6-3 with TRBJ2-2; tentative D call: TRBD1 (6 bases). Germline CDR1 is MNHEY and CDR2 is SVGEGT. CDR3 size: 17 residues. In DNA form, the CDR3 reads TGCGCCAGCAGTTACTCGATGTGGGGGCTAAACACCGGGGAGCTGTTTTTT. Translation: CASSYSMWGLNTGELFF.

The chain has TRBV6-1 and TRBJ1-1, with TRBD1 identical over 12 bases. The CDR3 is 15 residues long. With 11 bases clipped from V and 1 base from J, the junction kept 8 bases outside the gene matches. Germline assignment: CDR1 MNHNS and CDR2 SASEGT. Here the CDR3 DNA reads TGTGCCTCTGCGCGGGACAGGGGGCAGAACACTGAAGCTTTCTTT. Protein sequence: CASARDRGQNTEAFF.

With regard to this clonotype: This may stem from a read error, because a much larger clone lies one nucleotide away. The chain couples TRBV27 to TRBJ2-1; D tentatively reads TRBD1 or TRBD2 (6 bases each). V was shortened by 6 bases and J by 6 bases, with 15 bases between the two germline ends. The CDR3 consists of 14 residues. Germline V gene sequence: CDR1 MNHEY, CDR2 SMNVEV (reference sequence). CDR3 amino acids: CASRKGGRTNEQFF. DNA for the CDR3: TGTGCCAGCAGGAAGGGGGGCAGGACCAATGAGCAGTTCTTC.

This clonotype was counted at least ten times. Relative to the germline gene, one junction end is altered; a read error may explain this. V gene TRBV10-2 combines with J gene TRBJ2-1; TRBD2 might be the D (6 bases). The germline V gene encodes CDR1 WSHSY and CDR2 SAAADI. The CDR3 covers 15 residues. The CDR3 bases are TGTGCCAGCAGTCGTCAAAGCGGGCATTACAATGAGCAGTTCTTC. It encodes CASSRQSGHYNEQFF.

This clonotype has a handful of counts. A read error is possible here, since a much larger clone lies one base away. The chain recombines TRBV28 with TRBJ1-5; D not certain. The CDR3 runs 15 residues. From germline, CDR1 is MDHEN and CDR2 SYDVKM. CDR3 in DNA: TGTGCCAGCACACCAGTGACGGGTTACAATCAGTCCCAGCATTTT. Its translation: CASTPVTGYNQSQHF.

The rearrangement links TRBV28 to TRBJ2-5; TRBD2 might be the D (5 bases). The CDR3 contains 12 residues. CDR1 is MDHEN, CDR2 SYDVKM, per germline. V lost 10 bases and J lost 3, with 12 bases in between. The CDR3, as DNA: TGTGCCACACAGCGGTTAGAAGAGACCCAGTACTTC. Translated, it gives CATQRLEETQYF.

This clonotype was counted many times. The junction departs from germline at one end; a sequencing error may be responsible. The chain couples TRBV11-2 to TRBJ2-5; D uncertain. The CDR3 is 14 amino acids. Germline V lookup: CDR1 SGHAT, CDR2 FQNNGV. CDR3 in amino acids: CASSPPGSRETQYF. The CDR3 bases are TGCGCCAGCAGCCCCCCGGGCAGTCGAGAGACCCAGTACTTC. Full variable domain (missing parts from reference TRBV11-2 and TRBJ2-5): EAGVAQSPRYKIIEKRQSVAFWCNPISGHATLYWYQQILGQGPKLLIQFQNNGVVDDSQLPKDRFSAERLKGVDSTLKIQPAKLEDSAVYLCASSPPGSRETQYFGPGTRLLVL.

This clonotype came up a few times. The rearrangement uses TRBV24-1 and TRBJ2-7; TRBD1 might be the D (6 bases). Germline loops: CDR1 KGHDR, CDR2 SFDVKD. The CDR3 totals 13 residues. The V gene lost 5 bases and the J gene lost 5 bases, with 12 bases spanning the gap. The CDR3 reads CATSAGQYHEQYF. DNA for the CDR3: TGTGCCACCAGTGCCGGACAGTACCACGAGCAGTACTTC.

This clonotype was observed at least ten times. The J gene is TRBJ2-7, the V gene TRBV5-6; D is ambiguous. Trimming stripped 3 bases from V and 3 bases from J, with 10 bases between. Germline CDR1 SGHDT, CDR2 YYEEEE. The CDR3 totals 13 residues. The CDR3 DNA reads TGTGCCAGCAGCTCCGACTCAAACTACGAGCAGTACTTC. This codes for CASSSDSNYEQYF.

This clonotype was recorded many times. The rearrangement links TRBV24-1 to TRBJ1-5; D not certain. CDR1 is KGHDR and CDR2 is SFDVKD in the germline V gene. Trimming stripped 2 bases from V and 6 bases from J, with 4 bases between. The CDR3 runs to 12 residues. CDR3 nucleotides: TGTGCCACCAGTGATTCGGGTCAGCCCCAGCATTTT. The encoded protein is CATSDSGQPQHF.

This clonotype was detected ten times or more. This chain connects TRBV20-1 to TRBJ2-7; 8 nucleotides align to TRBD2. V dropped 4 bases and J dropped 3; count of bases not matched to a gene: 8. The CDR3 has 14 residues. Looked up from germline, CDR1 is DFQATT and CDR2 is SNEGSKA (reference sequence). CDR3 DNA sequence: TGCAGTGCTAAGACCGGGACTAGAGACTACGAGCAGTACTTC. As protein: CSAKTGTRDYEQYF.

At least ten counts were recorded for this clonotype. The chain couples TRBV7-9 to TRBJ1-1, with D possibly being TRBD1 (5 bases). CDR1 is SEHNR and CDR2 is FQNEAQ in the germline V gene (reference sequence). CDR3 size: 15 residues. The germline V and J ends were trimmed by 5 bases and 0 bases, with 13 bases remaining between them. The CDR3 region is CASSPPGRMNTEAFF. For the CDR3, the DNA is TGTGCCAGCAGCCCCCCAGGGCGGATGAACACTGAAGCTTTCTTT. Full variable domain (rest looked up from reference TRBV7-9 and TRBJ1-1): DTGVSQNPRHKITKRGQNVTFRCDPISEHNRLYWYRQTLGQGPEFLTYFQNEAQLEKSRLLSDRFSAERPKGSFSTLEIQRTEQGDSAMYLCASSPPGRMNTEAFFGQGTRLTVV.